One sample yielded the 24 T cell receptor beta chains listed below, sequenced in a study of blood T cell repertoires in COVID-19. Libraries were prepared by immunoSEQ multiplex PCR; TCRdb keeps only in-frame clonotypes and omits some of them. The repertoire has 65,000 to 85,000 clones, around 90% of them found once; the top ten carry roughly 7.2%. Sequenced sample: peripheral blood. The origin of the receptors is a human donor in a cohort sampled during active COVID-19.

The chain is built from TRBV19 and TRBJ1-6; 7 bases match TRBD1. V lost 5 bases, J lost 4 bases, and 8 bases stayed unmatched. The CDR3 totals 16 residues. The germline gives CDR1 LNHDA, CDR2 SQIVND (reference sequence). The CDR3 loop reads CASSPRTGLYNSPLHF. The CDR3 DNA sequence: TGTGCCAGTAGTCCACGGACAGGCTTGTATAATTCACCCCTCCACTTT.

The chain recombines TRBV7-2 with TRBJ2-2; 7 nucleotides agree with TRBD1. There are 14 residues in the CDR3. The ends lost 5 bases at V and 5 bases at J; junction bases unmatched: 5. Germline CDR1 reads SGHTA; CDR2 reads FQGNSA. CDR3 protein: CASSVDRQTGELFF. The CDR3 nucleotides are TGTGCCAGCAGCGTGGACAGGCAGACCGGGGAGCTGTTTTTT.

V usage is TRBV5-1 and J usage is TRBJ2-7; tentatively, D is TRBD2 (5 bases). The CDR3 has 17 amino acids. The germline V and J ends were trimmed by 6 bases and 4 bases, with 26 bases remaining between them. CDR1 SGHRS and CDR2 YFSETQ come from the germline V gene. CDR3 in amino acids: CASIHKGVPHTRYEQYF. The CDR3 DNA follows: TGCGCCAGCATTCACAAGGGAGTCCCCCACACAAGGTACGAGCAGTACTTC.

This chain joins TRBV5-1 and TRBJ2-7, with TRBD1 as a possible D gene (6 bases). Germline-derived CDR1 and CDR2 are SGHRS and YFSETQ. CDR3 length equals 15 residues. V gave up 4 bases and J gave up 5 bases, with 19 bases separating them. The CDR3 sequence: CASSEQQGIHDEQYF. As DNA, the CDR3 is TGCGCCAGCAGCGAGCAACAGGGAATTCACGACGAGCAGTACTTC.

V and J are TRBV7-2 and TRBJ2-1, with D perhaps matching TRBD2 (6 bases). The CDR3 runs 15 residues. The V end was cut by 5 bases, the J end by 6 bases, with 17 bases between. Germline CDR1 SGHTA, CDR2 FQGNSA. CDR3 region: CASSPLRGLSNEQFF. Here the CDR3 DNA reads TGTGCCAGCAGCCCCTTGCGGGGCTTGAGCAATGAGCAGTTCTTC.

J is TRBJ2-2 and V is TRBV5-6, with TRBD1 identical over 9 bases. V was pared by 5 bases and J by 6 bases, with 14 bases of the junction left unmatched. Germline CDR1 reads SGHDT; CDR2 reads YYEEEE. The CDR3 extends over 17 amino acids. The CDR3 is CASRPRQGELGSGELFF. Written as DNA, the CDR3 is TGTGCCAGCAGACCCCGACAGGGGGAATTGGGGTCCGGGGAGCTGTTTTTT.

The rearrangement joins TRBV30 to TRBJ1-2, with D tentatively TRBD1 (6 bases). Germline CDR1 reads GTSNPN; CDR2 reads SVGIG (reference sequence). The CDR3 totals 12 residues. V was clipped by 0 bases and J by 7 bases, with 9 bases between them. CDR3 DNA: TGTGCCTGGAGTGTACAGGGCGGTGGCTACACCTTC. Residues: CAWSVQGGGYTF.

This chain links TRBV12-3 or TRBV12-4 with TRBJ1-4; D perhaps matches TRBD1 (5 bases). V dropped 5 bases and J dropped 8 bases, with 9 bases sitting between them. The CDR3 runs to 12 residues. This chain's CDR3 is CASSPQEEKLFF. The CDR3, as DNA: TGTGCCAGCAGTCCACAGGAGGAAAAACTGTTTTTT.

J is TRBJ1-4 and V is TRBV2; D is unclear. This CDR3 region has 14 residues. CDR1 is SNHLY and CDR2 is FYNNEI in the germline V gene. Trimming removed 6 bases from V and 0 bases from J, with 8 bases in between. CDR3 sequence reads: CASSRYATNEKLFF. For the CDR3, the DNA is TGTGCCAGCAGCAGATATGCAACTAATGAAAAACTGTTTTTT.

The chain carries TRBV6-1 and TRBJ2-5; possible D gene TRBD1, 6 bases. Trimming removed 3 bases from V and 1 base from J, with 15 bases in between. This CDR3 is built from 16 residues. CDR1 MNHNS and CDR2 SASEGT come from the germline V gene. The CDR3 nucleotides are TGTGCCAGCAGTGATTCAGGGGTGGGTTTCCAAGAGACCCAGTACTTC. Amino acids: CASSDSGVGFQETQYF.

The chain combines TRBV3-1 (or the pseudogene TRBV3-2) with TRBJ2-3; 10 nucleotides agree with TRBD2. The V gene's germline CDR1 is LGHDT and CDR2 YNNKEL (reference sequence). Trimming at V came to 0 bases and at J to 5 bases, leaving 11 bases not matched to a gene. The CDR3 is 18 amino acids. The CDR3 region is CASSQDFRQRGGEDTQYF. In DNA, the CDR3 is TGTGCCAGCAGCCAAGATTTCCGCCAGCGGGGGGGCGAAGATACGCAGTATTTT.

Sample share makes this clone medium-sized (0.01 to 0.1%). The rearrangement links TRBV19 to TRBJ2-7, with D possibly TRBD1 on 6 matching bases. Trimming left V 5 bases short and J 3 bases short, with 14 bases between. In germline, CDR1 is LNHDA, CDR2 SQIVND (reference sequence). The CDR3 consists of 14 residues. The CDR3 region has the DNA TGTGCCAGTAGTCCACTGTCACAGGGCTACGAGCAGTACTTC. As protein: CASSPLSQGYEQYF.

The chain carries TRBV5-6 and TRBJ1-2, with a possible D match to TRBD1 (6 bases). Germline V gene lookup returns CDR1 SGHDT and CDR2 YYEEEE. V lost 5 bases, J lost 6 bases, and 26 bases lay in between. This CDR3 region has 17 residues. CDR3 sequence: CASRKRVIIQGADGYTF. The CDR3 coding sequence is TGTGCCAGCAGGAAAAGAGTCATTATACAGGGTGCGGATGGCTACACCTTC.

This clone was seen just once. The rearrangement links TRBV13 to TRBJ2-7, with 7 bases matching TRBD1. Germline trimming cut 5 bases from V and 10 bases from J; bases unmatched to any gene: 14. CDR3 length: 14 residues. From germline, CDR1 is PRHDT and CDR2 FYEKMQ (reference sequence). The CDR3 sequence: CASSDGQALDPQYF. The DNA of the CDR3 is TGTGCCAGCAGCGACGGACAGGCCCTCGACCCTCAGTACTTC.

This clone was observed a single time. This chain uses TRBV6-2 or TRBV6-3 with TRBJ2-4; 8 bases match TRBD2. Germline CDR1 is MNHEY and CDR2 is SVGEGT. CDR3 size: 18 residues. Trimming removed 4 bases from V and 0 bases from J; junction bases left unmatched: 11. CDR3 coding DNA: TGTGCCAGCAGTTCCATCGGGGGGGCCGGTCGAGCCAAAAACATTCAGTACTTC. Amino acid sequence: CASSSIGGAGRAKNIQYF.

J is TRBJ2-6 and V is TRBV7-9; D call uncertain. V shed 3 bases and J shed 1 base, with 7 bases lying between them. CDR1 and CDR2 (germline): SEHNR, FQNEAQ (reference sequence). This CDR3 has 15 amino acids. Here the CDR3 DNA reads TGTGCCAGCAGCTTTCAACTATCTGGGGCCAACGTCCTGACTTTC. Translated: CASSFQLSGANVLTF.

The chain carries TRBV29-1 and TRBJ1-3; D remains unclear. The CDR3 extends over 16 amino acids. Trimming left V 4 bases short and J 0 bases short, with 16 bases between. The V gene's germline CDR1 is SQVTM and CDR2 ANQGSEA. CDR3: CSVGGEGISSGNTIYF. The CDR3 DNA follows: TGCAGCGTTGGCGGGGAGGGAATCAGCTCTGGAAACACCATATATTTT.

CDR3 amino acids: CASSIETGGGPYGYTF. Here the CDR3 DNA reads TGTGCCAGTAGTATCGAGACAGGGGGCGGCCCCTATGGCTACACCTTC. The chain uses TRBV19 and TRBJ1-2; 10 bases line up with TRBD1. The V segment lost 3 bases and the J segment 4 bases; nucleotides outside the gene matches: 8. Germline V gene sequence: CDR1 LNHDA, CDR2 SQIVND (reference sequence). The CDR3 sequence is 16 residues long.

V and J are TRBV3-1 (or the pseudogene TRBV3-2) and TRBJ1-3, with 9 bases that match TRBD1. Germline loops: CDR1 LGHDT, CDR2 YNNKEL (reference sequence). This CDR3 contains 16 residues. J gave up 0 bases and V 4 bases, and 4 bases lay outside the gene matches. CDR3 loop: CASSPTGGVSGNTIYF. The CDR3 DNA is TGTGCCAGCAGCCCTACAGGGGGCGTCTCTGGAAACACCATATATTTT.

The chain joins TRBV2 to TRBJ2-5; D is unclear. This CDR3 contains 11 residues. V dropped 5 bases and J dropped 2 bases, with 3 bases sitting between them. Per the germline V gene, CDR1 is SNHLY and CDR2 is FYNNEI. The CDR3: CASSRQETQYF. The CDR3 nucleotides are TGTGCCAGCAGTCGTCAAGAGACCCAGTACTTC. The full variable domain, in which reference TRBV2 and TRBJ2-5 provide the parts outside the CDR3, is EPEVTQTPSHQVTQMGQEVILRCVPISNHLYFYWYRQILGQKVEFLVSFYNNEISEKSEIFDDQFSVERPDGSNFTLKIRSTKLEDSAMYFCASSRQETQYFGPGTRLLVL.

The chain uses TRBV19 and TRBJ1-4, with D possibly matching TRBD1 (6 bases). CDR3 length: 15 residues. Germline loops: CDR1 LNHDA, CDR2 SQIVND (reference sequence). Trimming removed 5 bases from V and 3 bases from J, with 13 bases in between. The CDR3 sequence is CASSLPQGPNEKLFF. The DNA of the CDR3 is TGTGCCAGTAGTTTGCCGCAGGGGCCTAATGAAAAACTGTTTTTT.

Note on this clone: This sample also contains other DNA sequences that code for the same CDR3. The V gene is TRBV9, the J gene TRBJ1-3, with D possibly TRBD1 on 6 matching bases. This CDR3 comprises 15 residues. V was shortened by 0 bases and J by 0 bases, with 7 bases between the two germline ends. Germline CDR1 reads SGDLS; CDR2 reads YYNGEE. DNA of the CDR3: TGTGCCAGCAGCGTAGGGACAGTCTCTGGAAACACCATATATTTT. Translation: CASSVGTVSGNTIYF.

A few counts support this clone. The V gene is TRBV5-6, the J gene TRBJ1-1, with 7 bases that match TRBD1. The germline V gene encodes CDR1 SGHDT and CDR2 YYEEEE. V lost 2 bases, J lost 0 bases, and 10 bases stayed unmatched. The CDR3 extends over 17 amino acids. The CDR3 reads CASSFISITGVNTEAFF. The CDR3 DNA reads as TGTGCCAGCAGCTTCATCTCGATCACAGGGGTGAACACTGAAGCTTTCTTT. The full variable domain, completed using reference TRBV5-6 and TRBJ1-1, is DAGVTQSPTHLIKTRGQQVTLRCSPKSGHDTVSWYQQALGQGPQFIFQYYEEEERQRGNFPDRFSGHQFPNYSSELNVNALLLGDSALYLCASSFISITGVNTEAFFGQGTRLTVV.

The V gene is TRBV11-2, the J gene TRBJ2-5; 7 bases are a match to TRBD2. The CDR3 spans 16 residues. Germline values: CDR1 SGHAT, CDR2 FQNNGV. Trimming removed 8 bases from V and 2 bases from J; junction bases left unmatched: 14. The chain's CDR3 is CASSSVGRGGQETQYF. As DNA, the CDR3 is TGTGCCAGCTCCTCCGTGGGGCGGGGAGGGCAAGAGACCCAGTACTTC.